This TCR beta chain was sequenced in a study of identical twins. A note on this clonotype: Its antigen is not identified.

The CDR3 runs to 14 residues. The V gene lost 5 bases and the J gene lost 4 bases, with 14 bases spanning the gap. Germline V lookup: CDR1 LNHDA, CDR2 SQIVND (reference sequence). Template switching created a universal primer site, and the cDNA included unique molecular identifiers. TCRdb independently ran MiXCR on the 5' RACE reads; one entry per CDR3 protein. Of about 530,000 distinct CDR3 sequences listed, around 22% are singletons. Overall study results and limits: Alpha sequences out of frame and shared by twins had excess low generation probability.

These records were also assigned to another study, of yellow fever vaccine responses in identical twins. This second report adds: Reportedly, the T cell response mounted by twins to vaccine seemed partly convergent, partly personalized.

V and J are TRBV19 and TRBJ1-2, with a weak D call TRBD1 (5 bases). Specimen: CD4+ T cells sorted from blood. The TCR sequence derives from a woman aged 18-35 years in good health. CDR3 DNA: TGTGCCAGTAGTCCCGGGACGGCCGGCTATGGCTACACCTTC. Its protein product is CASSPGTAGYGYTF. Full variable domain (missing parts from reference TRBV19 and TRBJ1-2): DGGITQSPKYLFRKEGQNVTLSCEQNLNHDAMYWYRQDPGQGLRLIYYSQIVNDFQKGDIAEGYSVSREKKESFPLTVTSAQKNPTAFYLCASSPGTAGYGYTFGSGTRLTVV.